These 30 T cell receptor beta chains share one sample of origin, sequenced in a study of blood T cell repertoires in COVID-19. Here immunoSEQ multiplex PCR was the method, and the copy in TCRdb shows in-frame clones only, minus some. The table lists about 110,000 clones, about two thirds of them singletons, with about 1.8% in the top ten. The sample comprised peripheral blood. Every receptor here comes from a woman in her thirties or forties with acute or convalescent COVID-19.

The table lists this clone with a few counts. The CDR3 DNA is TGTGCCAGCAGTTACGGACAGGGGTTCACTGAAGCTTTCTTT. Residues: CASSYGQGFTEAFF. V usage is TRBV6-2 or TRBV6-3 and J usage is TRBJ1-1; 9 nucleotides line up with TRBD1. CDR3 length equals 14 residues. J gave up 4 bases and V 2 bases, and 2 bases lay outside the gene matches. The germline V gene encodes CDR1 MNHEY and CDR2 SVGEGT.

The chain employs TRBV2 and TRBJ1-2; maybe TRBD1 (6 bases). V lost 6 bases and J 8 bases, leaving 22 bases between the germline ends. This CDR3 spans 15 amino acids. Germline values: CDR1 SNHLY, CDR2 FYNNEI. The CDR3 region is CASSPTPQGIGGYTF. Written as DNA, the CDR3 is TGTGCCAGCAGCCCAACCCCACAGGGTATAGGCGGCTACACCTTC.

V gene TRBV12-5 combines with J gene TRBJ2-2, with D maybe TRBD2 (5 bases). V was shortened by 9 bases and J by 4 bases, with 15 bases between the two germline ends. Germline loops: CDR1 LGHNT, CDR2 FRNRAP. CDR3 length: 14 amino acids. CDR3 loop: CASHAGYFTGELFF. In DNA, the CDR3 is TGTGCTAGCCATGCGGGTTATTTCACCGGGGAGCTGTTTTTT. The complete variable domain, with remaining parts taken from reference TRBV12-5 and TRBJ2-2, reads DARVTQTPRHKVTEMGQEVTMRCQPILGHNTVFWYRQTMMQGLELLAYFRNRAPLDDSGMPKDRFSAEMPDATLATLKIQPSEPRDSAVYFCASHAGYFTGELFFGEGSRLTVL.

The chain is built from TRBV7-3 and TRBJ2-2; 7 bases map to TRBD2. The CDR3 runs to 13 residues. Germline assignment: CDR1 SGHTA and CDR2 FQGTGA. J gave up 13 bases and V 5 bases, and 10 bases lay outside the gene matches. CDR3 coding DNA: TGTGCCAGCAGCCCCTACGTCTCGGGAGGGCTGTTTTTT. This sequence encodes CASSPYVSGGLFF.

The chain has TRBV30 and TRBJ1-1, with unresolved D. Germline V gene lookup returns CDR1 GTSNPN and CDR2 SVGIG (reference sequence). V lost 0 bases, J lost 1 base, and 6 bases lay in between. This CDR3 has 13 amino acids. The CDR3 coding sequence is TGTGCCTGGAGTGTAGCGAAGAACACTGAAGCTTTCTTT. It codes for CAWSVAKNTEAFF.

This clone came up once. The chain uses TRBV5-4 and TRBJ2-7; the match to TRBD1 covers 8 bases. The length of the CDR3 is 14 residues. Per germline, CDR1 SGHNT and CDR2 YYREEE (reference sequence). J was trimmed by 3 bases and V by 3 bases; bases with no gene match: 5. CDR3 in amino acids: CASSWTGKDYEQYF. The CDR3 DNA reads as TGTGCCAGCAGCTGGACAGGGAAGGACTACGAGCAGTACTTC.

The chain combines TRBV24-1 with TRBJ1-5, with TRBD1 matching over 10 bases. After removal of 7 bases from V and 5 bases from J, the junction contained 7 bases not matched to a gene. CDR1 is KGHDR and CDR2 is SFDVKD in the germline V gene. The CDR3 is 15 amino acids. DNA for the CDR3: TGTGCCACCAGCTTGGGACAGGGGACAGATCAGCCCCAGCATTTT. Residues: CATSLGQGTDQPQHF.

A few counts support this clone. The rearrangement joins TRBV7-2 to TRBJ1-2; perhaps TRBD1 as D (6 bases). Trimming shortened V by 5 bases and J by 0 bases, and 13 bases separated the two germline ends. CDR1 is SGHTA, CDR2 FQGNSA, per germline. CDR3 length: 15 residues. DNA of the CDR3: TGTGCCAGCAGCCGGACAGTAGAAGCTAACTATGGCTACACCTTC. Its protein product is CASSRTVEANYGYTF.

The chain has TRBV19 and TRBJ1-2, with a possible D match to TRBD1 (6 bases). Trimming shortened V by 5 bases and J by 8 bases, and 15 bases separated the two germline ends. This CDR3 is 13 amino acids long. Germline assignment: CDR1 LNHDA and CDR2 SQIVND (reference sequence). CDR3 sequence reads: CASSLQGTHGYTF. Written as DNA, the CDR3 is TGTGCCAGTAGTCTACAGGGCACACACGGCTACACCTTC.

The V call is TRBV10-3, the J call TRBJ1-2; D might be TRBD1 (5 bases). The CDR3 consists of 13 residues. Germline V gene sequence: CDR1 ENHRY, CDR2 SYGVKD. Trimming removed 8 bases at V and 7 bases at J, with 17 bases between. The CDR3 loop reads CAIGTPPAGGYTF. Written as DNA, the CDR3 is TGTGCCATCGGGACTCCCCCGGCGGGTGGCTACACCTTC.

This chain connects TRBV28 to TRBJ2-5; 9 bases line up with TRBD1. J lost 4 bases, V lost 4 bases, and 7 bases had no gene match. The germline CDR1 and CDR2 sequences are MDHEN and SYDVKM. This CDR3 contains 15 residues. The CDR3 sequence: CASSSLTGGLETQYF. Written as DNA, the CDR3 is TGTGCCAGCAGTTCATTAACAGGGGGCCTAGAGACCCAGTACTTC.

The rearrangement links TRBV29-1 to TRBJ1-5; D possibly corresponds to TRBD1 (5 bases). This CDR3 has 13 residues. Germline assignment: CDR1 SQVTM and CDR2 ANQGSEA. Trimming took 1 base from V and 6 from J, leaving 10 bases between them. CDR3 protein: CSVEAGLGQPQHF. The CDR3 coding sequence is TGCAGCGTTGAAGCAGGGTTGGGTCAGCCCCAGCATTTT.

CDR3 loop: CASSPGQEETQYF. The CDR3 nucleotides are TGTGCCAGCTCACCAGGACAGGAAGAGACCCAGTACTTC. The V call is TRBV18, the J call TRBJ2-5, with TRBD1 matching 7 bases. This CDR3 has 13 amino acids. CDR1 KGHSH and CDR2 LQKENI come from the germline V gene. V gave up 2 bases and J gave up 3 bases; unmatched junction bases: 0. Variable domain in full (rest from reference TRBV18 and TRBJ2-5): NAGVMQNPRHLVRRRGQEARLRCSPMKGHSHVYWYRQLPEEGLKFMVYLQKENIIDESGMPKERFSAEFPKEGPSILRIQQVVRGDSAAYFCASSPGQEETQYFGPGTRLLVL.

The CDR3 DNA reads TGTGCCAGCAGTACCCACCACAGGGAAGACTATGGCTACACCTTC. Translating gives CASSTHHREDYGYTF. The chain recombines TRBV6-5 with TRBJ1-2; a possible D gene is TRBD1 (6 bases). Between the trimmed V and J ends, which lost 5 bases and 3 bases, there was a span of 16 bases. CDR1 is MNHEY and CDR2 is SVGAGI in the germline V gene. The CDR3 runs 15 residues.

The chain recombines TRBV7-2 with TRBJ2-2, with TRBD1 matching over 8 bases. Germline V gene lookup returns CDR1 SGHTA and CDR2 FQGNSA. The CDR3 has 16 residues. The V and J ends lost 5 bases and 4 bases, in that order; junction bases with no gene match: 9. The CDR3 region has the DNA TGTGCCAGCAGCCTCGGGACAGGTCCACGCACCGGGGAGCTGTTTTTT. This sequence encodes CASSLGTGPRTGELFF.

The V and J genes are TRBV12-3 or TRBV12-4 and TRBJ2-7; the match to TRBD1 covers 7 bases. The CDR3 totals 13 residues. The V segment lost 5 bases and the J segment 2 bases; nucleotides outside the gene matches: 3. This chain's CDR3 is CASSAGTAYEQYF. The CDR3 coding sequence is TGTGCCAGCAGTGCCGGGACAGCCTACGAGCAGTACTTC.

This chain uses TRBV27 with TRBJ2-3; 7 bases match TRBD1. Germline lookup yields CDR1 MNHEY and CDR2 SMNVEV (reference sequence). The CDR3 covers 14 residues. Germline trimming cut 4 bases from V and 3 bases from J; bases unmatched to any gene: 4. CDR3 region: CASSSGQLTDTQYF. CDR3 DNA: TGTGCCAGCAGTTCGGGACAGCTTACAGATACGCAGTATTTT.

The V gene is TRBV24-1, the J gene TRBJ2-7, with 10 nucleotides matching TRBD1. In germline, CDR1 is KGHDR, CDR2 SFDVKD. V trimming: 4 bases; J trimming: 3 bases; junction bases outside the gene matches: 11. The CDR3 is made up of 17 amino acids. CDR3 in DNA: TGTGCCACCAGTGACTGGGACAGGGGCGAGGGGTACTACGAGCAGTACTTC. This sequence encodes CATSDWDRGEGYYEQYF.

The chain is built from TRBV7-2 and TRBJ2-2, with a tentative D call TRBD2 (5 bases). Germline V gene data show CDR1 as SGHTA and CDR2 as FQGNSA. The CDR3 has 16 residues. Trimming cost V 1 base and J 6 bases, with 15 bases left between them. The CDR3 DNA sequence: TGTGCCAGCAGCTTAGAGTTCCTAGCTTTTCCCGGGGAGCTGTTTTTT. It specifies CASSLEFLAFPGELFF.

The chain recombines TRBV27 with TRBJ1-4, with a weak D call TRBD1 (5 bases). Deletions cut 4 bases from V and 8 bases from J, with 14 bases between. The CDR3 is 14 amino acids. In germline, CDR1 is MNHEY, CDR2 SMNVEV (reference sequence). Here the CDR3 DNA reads TGTGCCAGCAGTTCCTCCCGACAGAGGGAAAAACTGTTTTTT. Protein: CASSSSRQREKLFF.

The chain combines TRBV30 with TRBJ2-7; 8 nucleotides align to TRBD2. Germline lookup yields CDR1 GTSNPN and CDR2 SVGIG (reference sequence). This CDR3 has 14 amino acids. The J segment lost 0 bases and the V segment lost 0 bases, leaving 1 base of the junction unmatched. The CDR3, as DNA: TGTGCCTGGAGTGTACGGGGGGGCTCCTACGAGCAGTACTTC. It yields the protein CAWSVRGGSYEQYF. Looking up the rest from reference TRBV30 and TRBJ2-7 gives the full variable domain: SQTIHQWPATLVQPVGSPLSLECTVEGTSNPNLYWYRQAAGRGLQLLFYSVGIGQISSEVPQNLSASRPQDRQFILSSKKLLLSDSGFYLCAWSVRGGSYEQYFGPGTRLTVT.

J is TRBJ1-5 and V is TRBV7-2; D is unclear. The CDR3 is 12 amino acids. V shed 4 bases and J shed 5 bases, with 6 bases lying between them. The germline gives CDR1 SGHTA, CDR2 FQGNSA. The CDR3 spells CASSSQDQPQHF. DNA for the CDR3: TGTGCCAGCAGCTCTCAGGATCAGCCCCAGCATTTT.

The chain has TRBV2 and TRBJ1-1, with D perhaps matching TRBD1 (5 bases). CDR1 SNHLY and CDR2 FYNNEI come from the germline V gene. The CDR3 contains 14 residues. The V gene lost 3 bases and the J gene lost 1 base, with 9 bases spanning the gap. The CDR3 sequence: CASSDGGANTEAFF. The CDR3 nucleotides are TGTGCCAGCAGTGACGGTGGGGCGAACACTGAAGCTTTCTTT.

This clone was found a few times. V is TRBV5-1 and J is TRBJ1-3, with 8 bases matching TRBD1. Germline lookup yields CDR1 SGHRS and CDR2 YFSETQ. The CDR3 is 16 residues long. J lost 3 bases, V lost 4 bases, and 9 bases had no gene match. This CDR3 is CASSQFGQGDGNTIYF. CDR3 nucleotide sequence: TGCGCCAGCAGCCAATTCGGACAGGGAGATGGAAACACCATATATTTT.

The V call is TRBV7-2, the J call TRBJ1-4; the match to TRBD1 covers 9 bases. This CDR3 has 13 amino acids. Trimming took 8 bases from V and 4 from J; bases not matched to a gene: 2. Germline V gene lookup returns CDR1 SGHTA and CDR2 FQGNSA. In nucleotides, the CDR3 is TGTGCCAGCCGGGACAGGGTTAATGAAAAACTGTTTTTT. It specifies CASRDRVNEKLFF.

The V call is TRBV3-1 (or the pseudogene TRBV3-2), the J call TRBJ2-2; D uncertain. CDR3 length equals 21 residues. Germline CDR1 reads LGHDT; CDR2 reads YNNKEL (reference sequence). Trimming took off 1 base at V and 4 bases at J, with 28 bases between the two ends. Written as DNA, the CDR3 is TGTGCCAGCAGCCAAGGTCGGAGAGATCTGCGGTCGTCATTAATCACCGGGGAGCTGTTTTTT. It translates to CASSQGRRDLRSSLITGELFF.

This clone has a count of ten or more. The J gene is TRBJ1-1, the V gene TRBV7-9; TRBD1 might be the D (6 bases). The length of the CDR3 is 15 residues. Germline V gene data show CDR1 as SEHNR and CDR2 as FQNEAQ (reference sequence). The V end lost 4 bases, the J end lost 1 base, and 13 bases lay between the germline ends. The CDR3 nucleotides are TGTGCCAGCAGCTCGTGGGACATCGGGAACACTGAAGCTTTCTTT. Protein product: CASSSWDIGNTEAFF. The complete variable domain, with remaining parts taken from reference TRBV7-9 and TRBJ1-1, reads DTGVSQNPRHKITKRGQNVTFRCDPISEHNRLYWYRQTLGQGPEFLTYFQNEAQLEKSRLLSDRFSAERPKGSFSTLEIQRTEQGDSAMYLCASSSWDIGNTEAFFGQGTRLTVV.

CDR3 in DNA: TGTGCCAGCGACTTAGGGACTAGCTCCCGAGAGCAGTTCTTC. Amino acid sequence: CASDLGTSSREQFF. The chain joins TRBV28 to TRBJ2-1; TRBD2 agrees at 9 bases. This CDR3 comprises 14 residues. The V gene's germline CDR1 is MDHEN and CDR2 SYDVKM. The junction had 12 bases not matched to a gene; V was cut back by 8 bases and J by 10 bases.

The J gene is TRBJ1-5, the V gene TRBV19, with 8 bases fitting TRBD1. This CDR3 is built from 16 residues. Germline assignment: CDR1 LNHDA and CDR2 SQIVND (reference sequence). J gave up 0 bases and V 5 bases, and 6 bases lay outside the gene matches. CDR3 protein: CASSASGGLSNQPQHF. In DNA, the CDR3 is TGTGCCAGTAGTGCCTCAGGGGGCCTTAGCAATCAGCCCCAGCATTTT.

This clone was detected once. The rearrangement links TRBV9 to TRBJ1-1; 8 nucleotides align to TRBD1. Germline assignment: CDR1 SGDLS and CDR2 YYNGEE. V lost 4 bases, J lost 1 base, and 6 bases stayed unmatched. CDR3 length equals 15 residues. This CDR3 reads CASSPAGTGNTEAFF. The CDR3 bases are TGTGCCAGCAGCCCAGCAGGGACAGGGAACACTGAAGCTTTCTTT.